This T cell receptor beta chain was identified during a study of T-cell memory formation after mild COVID-19. Findings and limits, study-wide: Within pre-infection memory, some responding clones were found, suggesting cross-reactive memory joined.

CDR3 length: 15 amino acids. V dropped 7 bases and J dropped 1 base, with 15 bases sitting between them. This clonotype was counted between two and nine times. Its antigen is undetermined. TCRdb processed the 5' RACE reads anew with MiXCR; each CDR3 protein has one entry. Of a few hundred thousand distinct CDR3 sequences listed, roughly 25% are singletons. The sequenced sample was PBMCs or a T cell subset sorted from them (not recorded which). The chain couples TRBV23-1 to TRBJ2-3, with a tentative D call TRBD1 (6 bases). TRBV23-1 falls under the ORF class, with uncertain function. The TCR originated in an adult woman who had mild COVID-19 (a few samples of this study predate the infection). Cell type and time point are not known. The CDR3 nucleotides are TGCGCCAGCATTCGTTTGGCAGGGGGCACAGATACGCAGTATTTT. Its protein product is CASIRLAGGTDTQYF.